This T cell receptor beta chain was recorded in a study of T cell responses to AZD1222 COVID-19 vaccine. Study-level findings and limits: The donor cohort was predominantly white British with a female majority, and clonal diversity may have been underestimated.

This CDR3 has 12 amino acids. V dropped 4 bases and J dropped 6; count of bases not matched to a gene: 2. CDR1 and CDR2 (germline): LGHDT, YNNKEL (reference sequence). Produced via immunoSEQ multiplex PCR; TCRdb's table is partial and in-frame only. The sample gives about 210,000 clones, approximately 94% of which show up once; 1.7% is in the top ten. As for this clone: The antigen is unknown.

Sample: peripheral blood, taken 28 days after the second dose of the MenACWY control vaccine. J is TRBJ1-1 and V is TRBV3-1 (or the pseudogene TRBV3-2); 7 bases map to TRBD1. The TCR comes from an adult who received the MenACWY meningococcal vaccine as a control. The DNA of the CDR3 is TGTGCCAGCAGCCGCGGACAGGCTGAAGCTTTCTTT. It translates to CASSRGQAEAFF.